This T cell receptor beta chain was found in a study of T-cell memory formation after mild COVID-19. This clonotype showed up just a few times. TCRdb fed the 5' RACE reads into MiXCR, producing one record per CDR3 protein. Seen here are 140,000 to 150,000 distinct CDR3 sequences, about 5.5% observed once, and the top ten hold roughly 2.1%. The V segment lost 8 bases and the J segment 5 bases; nucleotides outside the gene matches: 11. The germline V gene has CDR1 MNHEY and CDR2 SMNVEV (reference sequence). The CDR3 extends over 14 amino acids. This chain uses TRBV27 with TRBJ1-1; 7 nucleotides line up with TRBD1. Source material: PBMCs or a T cell subset sorted from them (not recorded which). This clonotype was obtained from an adult woman who had mild COVID-19 (a few samples of this study predate the infection). Cell type and time point are not known. CDR3 nucleotide sequence: TGTGCCAGCGCGATAGACAGGGCGGCGACTGAAGCTTTCTTT. It translates to CASAIDRAATEAFF.